The clone carrying this T cell receptor beta chain was counted many times. The target antigen is unknown. This CDR3 has 16 amino acids. V lost 8 bases to trimming and J lost 2 bases, with 22 bases between them. Germline-derived CDR1 and CDR2 are MDHEN and SYDVKM. These data are taken from a study of T cells in Graves' hyperthyroidism and ophthalmopathy. Points from the study as a whole: Progression to ophthalmopathy was predicted a median of 6.5 months early.

Using RNA transcripts as the source, TCR beta CDR3 regions were amplified. The HTBI primer set drove a first-round RT-PCR of the TCR CDR3. From the multiplex PCR reads, TCRdb called clonotypes with MiXCR, one entry per CDR3 protein. The sample lists 250,000 to 300,000 distinct CDR3 sequences, less than 20% seen once, with roughly 39% in the top ten. Together with thyroid ultrasound, orbital computed tomography, serum thyroxine and TRAb, clinical symptoms were used for diagnoses. The sequence derives from a man between 45 and 60 years old with Graves' ophthalmopathy. What was sequenced was blood. The chain uses TRBV28 and TRBJ2-7; no firm D call. The CDR3 nucleotides read TGTGCCAGCCGCACCCACCCAGGCGGCTCAACCTACGAGCAGTACTTC. Translation: CASRTHPGGSTYEQYF.